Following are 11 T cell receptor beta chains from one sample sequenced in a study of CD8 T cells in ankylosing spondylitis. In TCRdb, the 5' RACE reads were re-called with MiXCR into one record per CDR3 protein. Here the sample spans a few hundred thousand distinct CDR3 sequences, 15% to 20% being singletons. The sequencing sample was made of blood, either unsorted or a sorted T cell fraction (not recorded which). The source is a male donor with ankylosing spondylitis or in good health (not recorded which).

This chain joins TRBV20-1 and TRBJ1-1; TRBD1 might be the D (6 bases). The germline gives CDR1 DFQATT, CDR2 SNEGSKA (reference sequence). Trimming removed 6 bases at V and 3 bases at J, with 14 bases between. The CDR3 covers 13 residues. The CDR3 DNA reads TGCAGTGCGGGACGGGGGGCAGACACTGAAGCTTTCTTT. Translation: CSAGRGADTEAFF.

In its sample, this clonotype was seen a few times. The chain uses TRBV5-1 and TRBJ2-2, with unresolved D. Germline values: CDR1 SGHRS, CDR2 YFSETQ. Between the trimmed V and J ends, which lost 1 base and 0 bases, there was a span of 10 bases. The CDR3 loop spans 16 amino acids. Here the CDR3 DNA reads TGCGCCAGCAGCTTGTGGGCAGGAACGAACACCGGGGAGCTGTTTTTT. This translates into CASSLWAGTNTGELFF.

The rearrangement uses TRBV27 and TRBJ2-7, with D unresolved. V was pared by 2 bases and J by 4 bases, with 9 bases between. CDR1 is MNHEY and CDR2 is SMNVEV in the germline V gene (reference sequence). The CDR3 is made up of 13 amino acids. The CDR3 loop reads CASSLSPDYEQYV. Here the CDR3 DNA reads TGTGCCAGCAGTTTAAGTCCTGATTACGAGCAGTACGTC.

The CDR3 bases are TGTGCCAGCAGTGGACAGGCCGGCTACGAGCAGTACGTC. It encodes CASSGQAGYEQYV. The chain has TRBV28 and TRBJ2-7, with 7 bases fitting TRBD1. Germline V gene data show CDR1 as MDHEN and CDR2 as SYDVKM. The CDR3 covers 13 residues. V trimming: 5 bases; J trimming: 3 bases; junction bases outside the gene matches: 4.

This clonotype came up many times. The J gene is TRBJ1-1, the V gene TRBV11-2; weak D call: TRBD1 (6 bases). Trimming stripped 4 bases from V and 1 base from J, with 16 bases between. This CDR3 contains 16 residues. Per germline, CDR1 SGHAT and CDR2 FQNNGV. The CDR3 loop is CASSSSAGQTNTEAFF. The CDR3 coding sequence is TGTGCCAGCAGCTCATCCGCCGGACAGACGAACACTGAAGCTTTCTTT.

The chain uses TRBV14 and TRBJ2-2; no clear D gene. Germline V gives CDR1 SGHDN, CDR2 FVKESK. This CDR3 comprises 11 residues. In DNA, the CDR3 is TGTGAAAGAGCGAACACCGGGGAGCTGTTTTTT. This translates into CERANTGELFF.

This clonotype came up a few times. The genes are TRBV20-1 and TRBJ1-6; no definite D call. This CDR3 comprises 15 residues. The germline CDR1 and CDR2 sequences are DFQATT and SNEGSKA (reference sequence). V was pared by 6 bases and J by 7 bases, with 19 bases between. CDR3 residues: CSAPRAGVYNSPLHF. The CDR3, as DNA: TGCAGTGCCCCTCGAGCTGGGGTGTACAATTCACCCCTCCACTTT.

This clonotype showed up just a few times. In nucleotides, the CDR3 is TGTGCCAGCAGCCAAGAAGATAGCAGGGTGAATTCACCCCTCCACTTT. Its protein product is CASSQEDSRVNSPLHF. The chain has TRBV4-2 and TRBJ1-6, with D tentatively TRBD1 (5 bases). The V end lost 0 bases, the J end lost 7 bases, and 13 bases lay between the germline ends. Germline lookup yields CDR1 LGHNA and CDR2 YNFKEQ. The CDR3 extends over 16 amino acids.

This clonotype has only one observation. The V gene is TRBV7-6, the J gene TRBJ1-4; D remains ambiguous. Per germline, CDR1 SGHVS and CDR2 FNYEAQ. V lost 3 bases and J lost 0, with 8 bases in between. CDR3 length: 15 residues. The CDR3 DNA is TGTGCCAGCAGCTTGAACAGTGCAACTAATGAAAAACTGTTTTTT. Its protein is CASSLNSATNEKLFF. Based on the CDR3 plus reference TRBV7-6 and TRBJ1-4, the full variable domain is GAGVSQSPRYKVTKRGQDVALRCDPISGHVSLYWYRQALGQGPEFLTYFNYEAQQDKSGLPNDRFSAERPEGSISTLTIQRTEQRDSAMYRCASSLNSATNEKLFFGSGTQLSVL.

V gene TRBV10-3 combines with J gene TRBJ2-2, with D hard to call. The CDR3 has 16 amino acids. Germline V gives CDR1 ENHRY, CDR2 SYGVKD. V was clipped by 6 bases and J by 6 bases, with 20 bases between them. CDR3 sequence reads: CAIRPGPPGGSGELFF. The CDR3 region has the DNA TGTGCCATCAGACCCGGGCCACCCGGTGGGTCCGGGGAGCTGTTTTTT.

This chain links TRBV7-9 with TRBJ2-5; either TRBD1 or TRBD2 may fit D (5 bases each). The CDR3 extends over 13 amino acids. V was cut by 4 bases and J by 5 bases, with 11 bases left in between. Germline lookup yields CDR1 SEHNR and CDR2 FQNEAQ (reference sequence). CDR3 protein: CASSWDGGETQYF. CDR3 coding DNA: TGTGCCAGCAGCTGGGACGGTGGGGAGACCCAGTACTTC.